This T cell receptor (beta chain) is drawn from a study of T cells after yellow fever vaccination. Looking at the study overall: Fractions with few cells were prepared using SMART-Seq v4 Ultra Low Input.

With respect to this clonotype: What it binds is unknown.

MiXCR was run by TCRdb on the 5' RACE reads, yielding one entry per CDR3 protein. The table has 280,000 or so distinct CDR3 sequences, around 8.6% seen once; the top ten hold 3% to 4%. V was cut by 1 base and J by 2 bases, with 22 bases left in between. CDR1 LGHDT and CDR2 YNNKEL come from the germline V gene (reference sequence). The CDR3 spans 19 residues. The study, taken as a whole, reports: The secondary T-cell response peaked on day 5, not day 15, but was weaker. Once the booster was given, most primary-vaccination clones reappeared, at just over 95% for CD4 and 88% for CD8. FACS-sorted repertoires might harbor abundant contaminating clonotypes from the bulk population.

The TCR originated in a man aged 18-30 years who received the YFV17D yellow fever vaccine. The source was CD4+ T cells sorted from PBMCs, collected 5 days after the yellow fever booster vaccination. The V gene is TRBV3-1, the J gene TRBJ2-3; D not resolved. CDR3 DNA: TGTGCCAGCAGCCAAGTCTTAAGTGGATACACGCCGTCCACAGATACGCAGTATTTT. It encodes CASSQVLSGYTPSTDTQYF.